The 28 T cell receptor beta chains below were found in one sample sequenced in a study of blood T cell repertoires in COVID-19 (dated by TCRdb to between 2020 and 2021). To prepare the library, the immunoSEQ multiplex PCR assay was applied. In TCRdb, the immuneACCESS table is reduced to in-frame sequences with V and J assigned. These tables do not hold every clone; where another copy was compared, an unresolved V gene accounts for under half, and the others remain unexplained. The sample profile shows around 120,000 clones; around 90% of them were found once. Around 4.1% of the sample is held by the ten biggest clonotypes. Sequenced input: peripheral blood. The source of these receptors is a woman aged 60-70 years with COVID-19, enrolled during active disease.

The chain carries TRBV4-3 and TRBJ2-3; TRBD2 matches 9 bases. The germline V gene encodes CDR1 LGHNA and CDR2 YSLEER. The CDR3 contains 18 residues. The V and J ends lost 0 bases and 0 bases, in that order; junction bases with no gene match: 7. The CDR3 spells CASSQDLGSGGSTDTQYF. CDR3 bases: TGCGCCAGCAGCCAAGATCTGGGTAGCGGGGGAAGCACAGATACGCAGTATTTT.

The chain carries TRBV10-1 and TRBJ2-7; D might be TRBD2 (5 bases). The ends were cut back, 6 bases at V and 3 bases at J, with 18 bases in the middle. Germline CDR1 and CDR2: WNHNN and SYGVQD (reference sequence). The CDR3 consists of 15 residues. Here the CDR3 reads CASSVRSRGSYEQYF. The CDR3 DNA is TGCGCCAGCAGCGTGAGGTCAAGAGGGAGCTACGAGCAGTACTTC.

The chain couples TRBV6-5 to TRBJ1-6, with TRBD1 matching over 7 bases. Trimming cost V 6 bases and J 4 bases; bases outside gene matches: 6. Germline V gene lookup returns CDR1 MNHEY and CDR2 SVGAGI. This CDR3 has 15 amino acids. CDR3 amino acids: CASRPPGQYNSPLHF. CDR3 nucleotide sequence: TGTGCCAGCAGACCTCCGGGACAGTATAATTCACCCCTCCACTTT.

This chain uses TRBV7-9 with TRBJ1-2; perhaps TRBD1 as D (5 bases). This CDR3 spans 12 amino acids. Trimming cost V 3 bases and J 8 bases, with 10 bases left between them. Germline-derived CDR1 and CDR2 are SEHNR and FQNEAQ (reference sequence). The CDR3 sequence is CASSFGTRGYTF. The CDR3 DNA follows: TGTGCCAGCAGCTTCGGGACTCGGGGCTACACCTTC.

J is TRBJ2-5 and V is TRBV15, with a possible D match to TRBD2 (5 bases). From germline, CDR1 is LNHNV and CDR2 YYDKDF (reference sequence). CDR3 length equals 15 residues. Trimming stripped 8 bases from V and 3 bases from J, with 19 bases between. The CDR3 loop reads CATPSLHLGEETQYF. The CDR3 DNA follows: TGTGCCACCCCTAGCCTACACCTTGGGGAAGAGACCCAGTACTTC.

V and J are TRBV29-1 and TRBJ2-1, with D possibly matching TRBD1 (6 bases). The germline V gene has CDR1 SQVTM and CDR2 ANQGSEA. The CDR3 is 13 residues long. Trimming took off 2 bases at V and 7 bases at J, with 12 bases between the two ends. The CDR3 spells CSVEIAQGNEQFF. CDR3 sequence (DNA): TGCAGCGTTGAAATCGCCCAGGGGAATGAGCAGTTCTTC.

The gene calls are TRBV29-1 and TRBJ1-2; D is undetermined. The germline V gene has CDR1 SQVTM and CDR2 ANQGSEA. V was trimmed by 5 bases and J by 4 bases, leaving 11 bases between them. The CDR3 contains 12 residues. CDR3 bases: TGCAGCGTTAATGGAGGGCTCTATGGCTACACCTTC. Protein: CSVNGGLYGYTF.

The chain carries TRBV29-1 and TRBJ2-2; D is perhaps TRBD2 (7 bases). V lost 1 base, J lost 8 bases, and 17 bases lay in between. The CDR3 sequence is 15 residues long. Germline CDR1 SQVTM, CDR2 ANQGSEA. The DNA of the CDR3 is TGCAGCGTTGAAGCCAGCGGGACACCTTTGGGGGAGCTGTTTTTT. Residues: CSVEASGTPLGELFF.

This chain uses TRBV4-1 with TRBJ1-1; 7 nucleotides line up with TRBD1. The CDR3 runs to 15 residues. Per germline, CDR1 MGHRA and CDR2 YSYEKL. The trim removed 3 bases at V and 5 bases at J, leaving 9 bases unmatched. The CDR3 loop is CASSHLQGLRTEAFF. The CDR3 DNA sequence: TGCGCCAGCAGCCATTTACAGGGGCTGCGTACTGAAGCTTTCTTT.

This rearrangement joins TRBV20-1 to TRBJ1-1, with D hard to call. CDR3 length: 11 amino acids. Germline CDR1 DFQATT, CDR2 SNEGSKA (reference sequence). The V gene lost 5 bases and the J gene lost 4 bases, with 8 bases spanning the gap. The CDR3 region is CSAWPGTEAFF. The CDR3 nucleotides read TGCAGTGCTTGGCCGGGCACTGAAGCTTTCTTT.

In regard to this clone: Compared with germline, one end of the junction differs, possibly owing to a read error. The chain combines TRBV5-1 with TRBJ1-3; possible D gene TRBD1, 5 bases. From germline, CDR1 is SGHRS and CDR2 YFSETQ. The CDR3 has 14 residues. CDR3 bases: TGCGCCAGCAGCTTCGGGGGTTCTGAAAACACCATATATTTT. Its translation: CASSFGGSENTIYF.

CDR3 loop: CASSATTGPNEQFF. The CDR3 DNA reads as TGTGCCAGCAGTGCGACCACAGGGCCCAATGAGCAGTTCTTC. V is TRBV6-4 and J is TRBJ2-1, with TRBD1 as a possible D gene (6 bases). This CDR3 has 14 residues. The V gene lost 4 bases and the J gene lost 6 bases, with 13 bases spanning the gap. The germline V gene has CDR1 MRHNA and CDR2 SNTAGT.

J is TRBJ2-3 and V is TRBV7-7; 14 bases fit TRBD2. After removal of 5 bases from V and 7 bases from J, the junction contained 5 bases not matched to a gene. The germline gives CDR1 SSHAT, CDR2 FNYEAQ (reference sequence). CDR3 length: 15 residues. The CDR3 here is CASSRLAGGLNTQYF. The CDR3 nucleotides are TGTGCCAGCAGCCGACTAGCGGGGGGGCTTAATACGCAGTATTTT.

This chain connects TRBV13 to TRBJ2-1; maybe TRBD2 (6 bases). The V end lost 0 bases, the J end lost 0 bases, and 9 bases lay between the germline ends. CDR3 length: 16 amino acids. The germline gives CDR1 PRHDT, CDR2 FYEKMQ (reference sequence). The CDR3 spells CASSLGGGSSYNEQFF. DNA of the CDR3: TGTGCCAGCAGCTTAGGTGGGGGGAGCTCCTACAATGAGCAGTTCTTC. Looking up the rest from reference TRBV13 and TRBJ2-1 gives the full variable domain: AAGVIQSPRHLIKEKRETATLKCYPIPRHDTVYWYQQGPGQDPQFLISFYEKMQSDKGSIPDRFSAQQFSDYHSELNMSSLELGDSALYFCASSLGGGSSYNEQFFGPGTRLTVL.

The CDR3 coding sequence is TGCGCCAGCAGCAAGGGGGCAAGGACAGATACGCAGTATTTT. Amino acids: CASSKGARTDTQYF. V usage is TRBV5-1 and J usage is TRBJ2-3; 7 positions match TRBD1. Germline values: CDR1 SGHRS, CDR2 YFSETQ. Trimming at V came to 4 bases and at J to 3 bases, leaving 5 bases not matched to a gene. The CDR3 spans 14 residues.

V usage is TRBV19 and J usage is TRBJ1-1; a weak D match, TRBD1 (5 bases). The CDR3 is 16 residues long. The V end lost 8 bases, the J end lost 8 bases, and 27 bases lay between the germline ends. Germline-derived CDR1 and CDR2 are LNHDA and SQIVND (reference sequence). CDR3: CASYNGARWILGEAFF. The CDR3 DNA reads as TGTGCCAGTTATAATGGGGCCCGCTGGATCTTGGGAGAAGCTTTCTTT.

This rearrangement joins TRBV4-1 to TRBJ2-7; 11 bases are a match to TRBD1. Germline loops: CDR1 MGHRA, CDR2 YSYEKL. With V trimmed by 1 base and J by 7 bases, 6 bases remained unmatched. This CDR3 comprises 15 residues. CDR3 in DNA: TGCGCCAGCAGCCAAGGGACAGGGGGCTGGTTTGAGCAGTACTTC. As protein: CASSQGTGGWFEQYF.

The gene calls are TRBV27 and TRBJ2-3, with D perhaps matching TRBD1 (8 bases). The CDR3 has 18 residues. The germline gives CDR1 MNHEY, CDR2 SMNVEV (reference sequence). The DNA for the CDR3 is TGTGGGGACAGGCCAGGGATCAAGGGGGAGGGTCGCAGAGATACGCAGTATTTT. Translated, it gives CGDRPGIKGEGRRDTQYF.

This sequence joins TRBV6-2 or TRBV6-3 and TRBJ2-7, with D unresolved. This CDR3 region has 13 residues. CDR1 and CDR2 from the germline V gene are MNHEY and SVGEGT. The V gene lost 6 bases and the J gene lost 6 bases, with 15 bases spanning the gap. CDR3 loop: CASSPRLSSEQYF. CDR3 bases: TGTGCCAGCAGCCCGAGGCTATCCAGCGAGCAGTACTTC.

The V gene is TRBV6-1, the J gene TRBJ1-5; 9 bases fit TRBD1. Germline trimming cut 2 bases from V and 7 bases from J; bases unmatched to any gene: 3. This CDR3 contains 14 residues. Germline values: CDR1 MNHNS, CDR2 SASEGT. The CDR3 sequence is CASSELDRGQPQHF. CDR3 coding DNA: TGTGCCAGCAGTGAACTAGACAGGGGGCAGCCCCAGCATTTT.

The chain is built from TRBV2 and TRBJ1-4, with D tentatively TRBD1 (5 bases). V lost 5 bases and J 0 bases, leaving 13 bases between the germline ends. CDR3 length: 16 amino acids. CDR1 and CDR2 (germline): SNHLY, FYNNEI. As DNA, the CDR3 is TGTGCCAGCAGTCAAAGACAGTTTGCAACTAATGAAAAACTGTTTTTT. Translating gives CASSQRQFATNEKLFF.

This chain uses TRBV5-1 with TRBJ2-3, with a tentative D call TRBD2 (5 bases). The CDR3 is made up of 14 amino acids. The V end lost 0 bases, the J end lost 3 bases, and 8 bases lay between the germline ends. Germline V lookup: CDR1 SGHRS, CDR2 YFSETQ. CDR3 in amino acids: CASSLAPGTDTQYF. CDR3 nucleotide sequence: TGCGCCAGCAGCTTGGCCCCGGGAACAGATACGCAGTATTTT. Drawing the rest from reference TRBV5-1 and TRBJ2-3, the complete variable domain is KAGVTQTPRYLIKTRGQQVTLSCSPISGHRSVSWYQQTPGQGLQFLFEYFSETQRNKGNFPGRFSGRQFSNSRSEMNVSTLELGDSALYLCASSLAPGTDTQYFGPGTRLTVL.

CDR3 sequence: CASSETGLKTQYF. The CDR3 DNA is TGCGCCAGCAGCGAGACAGGTTTAAAGACCCAGTACTTC. The rearrangement uses TRBV5-1 and TRBJ2-5; possibly TRBD1 for D (6 bases). The germline gives CDR1 SGHRS, CDR2 YFSETQ. The CDR3 consists of 13 residues. Trimming took 4 bases from V and 6 from J, leaving 13 bases between them.

This clone has only one observation. The rearrangement links TRBV28 to TRBJ1-6; 7 bases align to TRBD1. Trimming removed 10 bases from V and 7 bases from J; junction bases left unmatched: 10. The CDR3 sequence is 14 residues long. Per the germline V gene, CDR1 is MDHEN and CDR2 is SYDVKM. CDR3 sequence reads: CATGLGQNNSPLHF. In DNA, the CDR3 is TGTGCCACAGGTTTGGGACAGAACAATTCACCCCTCCACTTT.

V and J are TRBV6-5 and TRBJ2-1; the D gene is possibly TRBD2 (6 bases). Trimming removed 5 bases at V and 10 bases at J, with 9 bases between. Germline assignment: CDR1 MNHEY and CDR2 SVGAGI. The CDR3 has 11 residues. The CDR3 reads CASSLGGEQFF. In DNA form, the CDR3 reads TGTGCCAGCAGTCTGGGGGGAGAGCAGTTCTTC.

The V gene is TRBV4-3, the J gene TRBJ1-4, with D uncertain. V lost 1 base to trimming and J lost 5 bases, with 8 bases between them. The CDR3 consists of 14 residues. Germline CDR1 and CDR2: LGHNA and YSLEER. CDR3: CASSQASMNEKLFF. Here the CDR3 DNA reads TGCGCCAGCAGCCAAGCCAGTATGAATGAAAAACTGTTTTTT.

The chain has TRBV2 and TRBJ1-5, with D hard to call. Between the trimmed V and J ends, which lost 6 bases and 6 bases, there was a span of 6 bases. Germline V gene sequence: CDR1 SNHLY, CDR2 FYNNEI. The CDR3 is 11 residues long. This CDR3 is CASSPGQPQHF. The DNA of the CDR3 is TGTGCCAGCAGCCCCGGTCAGCCCCAGCATTTT.

The V and J genes are TRBV11-1 and TRBJ1-1; D not resolved. V shed 1 base and J shed 0 bases, with 12 bases lying between them. Germline CDR1 reads SGHAT; CDR2 reads FQDESV (reference sequence). The CDR3 covers 16 residues. The CDR3 loop reads CASSLGPGGLNTEAFF. CDR3 sequence (DNA): TGTGCCAGCAGCTTAGGACCGGGCGGGTTGAACACTGAAGCTTTCTTT.